These T cell receptor beta chains were read from a single sample in a study of OX40 agonist ivuxolimab in advanced cancers. Some clones are missing from TCRdb's copy, which holds only in-frame ones; the method was immunoSEQ multiplex PCR. The sample records about 110,000 clones, about nine tenths being singletons. Here the sequenced sample was CD4+ or CD8+ T cells sorted from blood, taken in a trial of the OX40 agonist ivuxolimab. Receptors originate from an adult with an advanced solid tumor such as melanoma, head and neck, liver or kidney cancer. The CDR3 runs from the conserved cysteine through the conserved F or W. The D gene is left open where the match is weak. Where a row states a size, it is once, few, many or the class of an expanded clone; other rows omit it.

v_call	d_call	j_call	clone_size	cdr3_length	cdr3_nt	cdr3_aa
TRBV4-2	TRBD1	TRBJ1-2	once	19	TGTGCCAGCAGCCAAGAACCCGGACAGGGTGGGAACGGGGTCTATGGCTACACCTTC	CASSQEPGQGGNGVYGYTF
TRBV2	NA	TRBJ1-2	NA	12	TGTGCCAGCACGGACCCCCGTTATGGCTACACCTTC	CASTDPRYGYTF
TRBV9	NA	TRBJ2-7	NA	15	TGTGCCAGCAGCGTAGGGGGCGGGCAGACCTACGAGCAGTACTTC	CASSVGGGQTYEQYF
TRBV18	NA	TRBJ1-2	NA	14	TGTGCCAGCTCCCCTGGATCGGTCGAAAGGCTCTACACCTTC	CASSPGSVERLYTF
TRBV6-6	NA	TRBJ1-5	NA	14	TGTGCCAGCAGTTACGAGGGGCAGTATCAGCCCCAGCATTTT	CASSYEGQYQPQHF
TRBV27	NA	TRBJ2-2	NA	15	TGTGCCAGCAGTCTCGGGCAGGGGTACACCGGGGAGCTGTTTTTT	CASSLGQGYTGELFF
TRBV28	NA	TRBJ1-2	NA	12	TGTGCCAGCAACGGCAGGGACTATGGCTACACCTTC	CASNGRDYGYTF
TRBV2	TRBD2	TRBJ2-3	NA	15	TGTGCCAGCTCCCCGCTAGCGGGGGGTACAGATACGCAGTATTTT	CASSPLAGGTDTQYF
TRBV30	NA	TRBJ1-3	NA	11	TGTGCCTGGAGTGTGGGAAACACCATATATTTT	CAWSVGNTIYF
TRBV6-6	NA	TRBJ1-5	NA	15	TGTGCCAGCAGTTACGGGGGTTTCGGCAATCAGCCCCAGCATTTT	CASSYGGFGNQPQHF
TRBV15	NA	TRBJ2-7	few	16	TGTGCCACCAGCAGAGAGACGGCGGGGGCAGGGTACGAGCAGTACTTC	CATSRETAGAGYEQYF
TRBV28	NA	TRBJ2-2	NA	16	TGTGCCAGCAGTTTAGGGGGGACAGTCAAATCCGGGGAGCTGTTTTTT	CASSLGGTVKSGELFF
TRBV6-4	NA	TRBJ2-3	NA	11	TGTGCCAGCGGGACTTCAGATACGCAGTATTTT	CASGTSDTQYF
TRBV6-4	NA	TRBJ1-5	NA	13	TGTGCCAGCAGCCTTACGGGGACTCAGCCCCAGCATTTT	CASSLTGTQPQHF
TRBV11-3	NA	TRBJ2-1	NA	13	TGTGCCAGCAGCTTAGCAGGGCCCAATGAGCAGTTCTTC	CASSLAGPNEQFF
TRBV19	TRBD1	TRBJ2-3	once	14	TGTGCCAGTAGTATGCAGGGGGGCACAGATACGCAGTATTTT	CASSMQGGTDTQYF
TRBV30	NA	TRBJ1-1	NA	11	TGTGCCTGGAGTGTACAAAGGGATGCTTTCTTT	CAWSVQRDAFF
TRBV10-2	NA	TRBJ1-6	NA	14	TGCGCCAGCAGTGAAGACAGGTCCAATTCACCCCTCCACTTT	CASSEDRSNSPLHF
TRBV4-3	NA	TRBJ1-2	NA	15	TGCGCCAGCAGCCAAGATTTAACAGTCAACTATGGCTACACCTTC	CASSQDLTVNYGYTF
TRBV5-5	TRBD1	TRBJ1-2	NA	16	TGTGCCAGCAGCTTAACCCGAAGGGGACAGAGCTATGGCTACACCTTC	CASSLTRRGQSYGYTF
TRBV28	NA	TRBJ1-5	NA	16	TGTGCCAGCACCTTGTCGGGGGGAAGTAGCAATCAGCCCCAGCATTTT	CASTLSGGSSNQPQHF
TRBV6-4	NA	TRBJ1-2	NA	13	TGTGCCAGCAGTGCCACAGGCGCTTATGGCTACACCTTC	CASSATGAYGYTF
TRBV7-2	NA	TRBJ1-5	NA	14	TGTGCCAGCAGCTTATCTGCAGCATTACACCCCCAGCATTTT	CASSLSAALHPQHF